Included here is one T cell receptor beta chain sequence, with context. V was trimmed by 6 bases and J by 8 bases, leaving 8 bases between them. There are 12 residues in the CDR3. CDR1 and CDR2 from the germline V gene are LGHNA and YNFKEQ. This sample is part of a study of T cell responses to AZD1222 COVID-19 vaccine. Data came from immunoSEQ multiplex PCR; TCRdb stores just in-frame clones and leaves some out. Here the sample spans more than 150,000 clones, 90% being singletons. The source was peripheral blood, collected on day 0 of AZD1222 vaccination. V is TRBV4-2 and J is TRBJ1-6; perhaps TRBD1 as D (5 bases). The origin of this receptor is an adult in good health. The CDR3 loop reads CASSLGDSPLHF. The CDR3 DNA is TGTGCCAGCAGTCTAGGGGATTCACCCCTCCACTTT.